The rows below give T cell receptor beta chains drawn from one sample of a study of memory CD4+ T cells and cytomegalovirus serostatus. Some clones are missing from TCRdb's copy, which holds only in-frame ones; the method was immunoSEQ multiplex PCR. The data hold under 65,000 clones, with just under 80% observed a single time. The sequencing input was memory CD4+ T cells from blood. The receptors were sampled from an adult in good health and CMV-seronegative. The CDR3 runs from the conserved cysteine through the conserved F or W. Each record gives: CDR3 length, D gene, V gene, CDR3 protein. D genes are given only for firm matches.

CDR3 length: 15; D gene: -; V gene: TRBV28; CDR3 protein: CASSLQGSQGGEQYF
CDR3 length: 14; D gene: TRBD1; V gene: TRBV6-6; CDR3 protein: CASSYGTGAYEQYF
CDR3 length: 12; D gene: -; V gene: TRBV19; CDR3 protein: CASSIDRYEQYF
CDR3 length: 13; D gene: -; V gene: TRBV10-1; CDR3 protein: CASSDGTYNEQFF
CDR3 length: 16; D gene: TRBD1; V gene: TRBV9; CDR3 protein: CASSVGGTGSGNTIYF
CDR3 length: 16; D gene: TRBD2; V gene: TRBV7-6; CDR3 protein: CASSSSGRARTDTQYF
CDR3 length: 17; D gene: TRBD2; V gene: TRBV6-1; CDR3 protein: CASSERGGGRALYEQYF
CDR3 length: 16; D gene: -; V gene: TRBV7-9; CDR3 protein: CASSLAPLQRTETQYF
CDR3 length: 16; D gene: TRBD2; V gene: TRBV11-2; CDR3 protein: CASSPGGGLAPDTQYF
CDR3 length: 12; D gene: -; V gene: TRBV5-4; CDR3 protein: CASSQNTVTQYF
CDR3 length: 13; D gene: -; V gene: TRBV2; CDR3 protein: CASSAGGRETQYF
CDR3 length: 15; D gene: -; V gene: TRBV18; CDR3 protein: CASSQPTAMNTEAFF
CDR3 length: 12; D gene: -; V gene: TRBV27; CDR3 protein: CALGDYQETQYF
CDR3 length: 13; D gene: -; V gene: TRBV14; CDR3 protein: CASSPGPSYEQYF
CDR3 length: 11; D gene: -; V gene: TRBV6-6; CDR3 protein: CASSTREKLFF
CDR3 length: 14; D gene: -; V gene: TRBV10-3; CDR3 protein: CAISEGLGQETQYF
CDR3 length: 15; D gene: TRBD2; V gene: TRBV11-3; CDR3 protein: CASSAGTSGKNEQFF
CDR3 length: 14; D gene: TRBD1; V gene: TRBV5-1; CDR3 protein: CASSSGQGQETQYF
CDR3 length: 15; D gene: -; V gene: TRBV29-1; CDR3 protein: CSVRPQGGFYNEQFF
CDR3 length: 15; D gene: -; V gene: TRBV9; CDR3 protein: CASSVAANPGEKLFF
CDR3 length: 14; D gene: -; V gene: TRBV2; CDR3 protein: CASSEYFSNQPQHF
CDR3 length: 15; D gene: -; V gene: TRBV5-6; CDR3 protein: CASSLLLDTNSPLHF
CDR3 length: 17; D gene: TRBD2; V gene: TRBV28; CDR3 protein: CASSLPGLAGFTDTQYF
CDR3 length: 14; D gene: -; V gene: TRBV7-3; CDR3 protein: CASRRAPETGELFF
CDR3 length: 15; D gene: TRBD1; V gene: TRBV10-2; CDR3 protein: CASSGTGTGFYEQYF
CDR3 length: 17; D gene: -; V gene: TRBV4-1; CDR3 protein: CASSQEDRLVDPSEQYF
CDR3 length: 13; D gene: -; V gene: TRBV6-5; CDR3 protein: CASMGGPRVEQFF
CDR3 length: 13; D gene: -; V gene: TRBV5-6; CDR3 protein: CASSLWGGGGYTF
CDR3 length: 13; D gene: -; V gene: TRBV6-1; CDR3 protein: CASSEQSLQPQHF
CDR3 length: 16; D gene: -; V gene: TRBV21-1; CDR3 protein: CASRMRSRGVNTEAFF
CDR3 length: 11; D gene: -; V gene: TRBV6-5; CDR3 protein: CASSLGNQQFF
CDR3 length: 14; D gene: -; V gene: TRBV6-1; CDR3 protein: CASSEPGMNTEAFF
CDR3 length: 17; D gene: TRBD2; V gene: TRBV29-1; CDR3 protein: CSVRGASGRSRTGELFF
CDR3 length: 17; D gene: TRBD1; V gene: TRBV18; CDR3 protein: CASSPKRQGRMNTEAFF
CDR3 length: 11; D gene: -; V gene: TRBV7-2; CDR3 protein: CASSTFNEQFF
CDR3 length: 14; D gene: -; V gene: TRBV7-9; CDR3 protein: CASSLARGFYEQYF